What follows describes a single T cell receptor beta chain. The sample comes from a study of blood T cell repertoires in COVID-19. Study background: COVID-19 samples from acute and convalescent phases originated in the United States, Italy and Spain.

In the original processing: By means of reference gene primer amplification, nucleated cell counts were estimated. Assay: immunoSEQ multiplex PCR; the TCRdb copy retains only in-frame clones and omits some. V and J calls and clone size are given by that table; D and trimming were obtained from the DNA. The repertoire has about 180,000 clones, about 86% of them found once; the top ten carry roughly 2.9%. Germline-derived CDR1 and CDR2 are MNHEY and SMNVEV (reference sequence). This CDR3 is 14 amino acids long. The ends were cut back, 5 bases at V and 4 bases at J, with 14 bases in the middle. This receptor was obtained from a woman in her 30s with active or convalescent COVID-19. Source material: peripheral blood. V gene TRBV27 combines with J gene TRBJ1-2, with D possibly TRBD1 on 6 matching bases. CDR3 sequence reads: CASSTSQGGYGYTF. CDR3 in DNA: TGTGCCAGCAGTACGTCACAGGGTGGCTATGGCTACACCTTC.